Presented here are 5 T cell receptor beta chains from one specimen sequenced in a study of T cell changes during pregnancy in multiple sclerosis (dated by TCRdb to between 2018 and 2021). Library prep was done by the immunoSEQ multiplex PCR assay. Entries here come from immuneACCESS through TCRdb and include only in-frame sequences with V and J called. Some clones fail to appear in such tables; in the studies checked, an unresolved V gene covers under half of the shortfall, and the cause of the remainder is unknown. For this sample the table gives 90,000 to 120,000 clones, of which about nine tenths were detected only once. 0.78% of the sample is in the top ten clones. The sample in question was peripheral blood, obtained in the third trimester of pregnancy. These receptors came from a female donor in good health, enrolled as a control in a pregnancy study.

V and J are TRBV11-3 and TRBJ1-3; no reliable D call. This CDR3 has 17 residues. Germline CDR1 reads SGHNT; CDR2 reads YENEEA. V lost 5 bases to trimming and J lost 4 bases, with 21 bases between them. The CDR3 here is CASSHIRESLSGNTIYF. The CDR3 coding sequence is TGTGCCAGCAGCCACATACGGGAATCTCTGTCGGGAAACACCATATATTTT.

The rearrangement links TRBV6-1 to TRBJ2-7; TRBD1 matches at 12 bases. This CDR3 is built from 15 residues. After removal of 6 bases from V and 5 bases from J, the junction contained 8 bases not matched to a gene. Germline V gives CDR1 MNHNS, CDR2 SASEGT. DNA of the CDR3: TGTGCCAGCAGGACCCGGGACAGGGGGCGCGACGAGCAGTACTTC. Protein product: CASRTRDRGRDEQYF.

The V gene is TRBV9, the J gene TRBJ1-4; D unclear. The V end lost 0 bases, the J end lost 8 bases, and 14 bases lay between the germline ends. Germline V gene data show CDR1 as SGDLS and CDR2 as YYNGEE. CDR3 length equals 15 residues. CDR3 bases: TGTGCCAGCAGCGTAGCAGCTAAGGGCGGGGAAAAACTGTTTTTT. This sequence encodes CASSVAAKGGEKLFF.

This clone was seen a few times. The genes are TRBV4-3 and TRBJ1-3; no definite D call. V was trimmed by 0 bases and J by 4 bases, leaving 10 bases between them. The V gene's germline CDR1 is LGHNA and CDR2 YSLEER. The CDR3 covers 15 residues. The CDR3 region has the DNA TGCGCCAGCAGCCAAGATTGGACGGGGGGAAACACCATATATTTT. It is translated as CASSQDWTGGNTIYF.

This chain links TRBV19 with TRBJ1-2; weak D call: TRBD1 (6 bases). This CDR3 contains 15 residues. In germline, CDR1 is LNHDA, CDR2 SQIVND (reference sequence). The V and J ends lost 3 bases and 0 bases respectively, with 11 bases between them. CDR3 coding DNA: TGTGCCAGTAGTATCTACAGGGCTGCTAACTATGGCTACACCTTC. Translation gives CASSIYRAANYGYTF.